This T cell receptor (beta chain) was captured in a study of blood T cell repertoires in COVID-19. In the study overall: Both acute and convalescent COVID-19 samples were obtained from the United States, Italy and Spain. PBMCs, B-cell-depleted T cells, or T cells provided the cDNA or gDNA that made up the material.

Authors' methods: Amplification with reference gene primers provided the estimates of nucleated cell counts. TCRdb's copy holds only in-frame clones and misses some; the assay was immunoSEQ multiplex PCR. From that table come the V and J calls and clone size; the DNA was used to work out D and trimming. Of around 150,000 clones detected, roughly 73% appear once; the ten largest clones hold roughly 9%. The CDR3 is made up of 15 amino acids. V shed 4 bases, J shed 7 bases, and the junction held 5 bases outside the gene matches. Germline values: CDR1 SGHRS, CDR2 YFSETQ. The specimen sequenced was peripheral blood. The V and J genes are TRBV5-1 and TRBJ1-6; 10 positions agree with TRBD1. The sequence derives from a woman between 50 and 59 years old with active or convalescent COVID-19. DNA of the CDR3: TGCGCCAGCAGCAGGGACAGGGGAGGGAATTCACCCCTCCACTTT. Its translation is CASSRDRGGNSPLHF.